Each of the 10 T cell receptor beta chains below was sequenced from the same sample in a study of response to subunit inactivated influenza vaccine. Via MiXCR, TCRdb re-called the RT-PCR reads, giving one row per CDR3 protein. The table shows 500,000 or so distinct CDR3 sequences, with 16% occurring only once. The sequencing here drew on CD4+ T cells sorted from PBMCs, taken 23 to 25 months after vaccination. The receptors were gathered from a man between 50 and 69 years old who received an inactivated influenza vaccine.

The chain employs TRBV3-1 and TRBJ2-1, with 10 nucleotides matching TRBD2. V dropped 4 bases and J dropped 7; count of bases not matched to a gene: 7. Per germline, CDR1 LGHDT and CDR2 YNNKEL (reference sequence). CDR3 length: 15 amino acids. This CDR3 is CASSPSRAGGNEQFF. CDR3 coding DNA: TGTGCCAGCAGCCCTAGTAGAGCGGGAGGGAATGAGCAGTTCTTC.

This chain uses TRBV7-2 with TRBJ1-2, with 8 bases aligning to TRBD1. The CDR3 contains 13 residues. V lost 2 bases to trimming and J lost 8 bases; unmatched junction nucleotides: 4. Per the germline V gene, CDR1 is SGHTA and CDR2 is FQGNSA. CDR3 residues: CASSLNRGDGYTF. CDR3 in DNA: TGTGCCAGCAGCTTAAACAGGGGGGACGGCTACACCTTC.

The V gene is TRBV6-1, the J gene TRBJ2-7; 7 bases are shared with TRBD1. This CDR3 is built from 14 residues. Per germline, CDR1 MNHNS and CDR2 SASEGT. After removal of 7 bases from V and 4 bases from J, the junction contained 10 bases not matched to a gene. CDR3 sequence (DNA): TGTGCCAGCACCTCTTCGACAGGGACGTACGAGCAGTACTTC. This sequence encodes CASTSSTGTYEQYF.

This clonotype was seen a handful of times. The CDR3 spells CASSLPGGAGTGELFF. For the CDR3, the DNA is TGTGCCAGCAGTTTGCCCGGGGGTGCCGGAACCGGGGAGCTGTTTTTT. This chain uses TRBV28 with TRBJ2-2, with D possibly being TRBD2 (6 bases). The germline gives CDR1 MDHEN, CDR2 SYDVKM. Trimming shortened V by 3 bases and J by 5 bases, and 16 bases separated the two germline ends. The CDR3 totals 16 residues. Full variable domain (rest looked up from reference TRBV28 and TRBJ2-2): DVKVTQSSRYLVKRTGEKVFLECVQDMDHENMFWYRQDPGLGLRLIYFSYDVKMKEKGDIPEGYSVSREKKERFSLILESASTNQTSMYLCASSLPGGAGTGELFFGEGSRLTVL.

Points on this clonotype: At one of its ends the junction is not consistent with the germline gene, which may arise from a read error. The rearrangement uses TRBV20-1 and TRBJ1-2, with 7 bases matching TRBD1. Germline V gene lookup returns CDR1 DFQATT and CDR2 SNEGSKA (reference sequence). The CDR3 covers 14 residues. CDR3 protein: CRARGGQNNYGYTF. As DNA, the CDR3 is TGCAGAGCTAGAGGGGGACAGAATAACTATGGCTACACCTTC.

This clonotype was found a few times. The gene calls are TRBV11-1 and TRBJ1-1; possible D gene TRBD1, 5 bases. The V gene's germline CDR1 is SGHAT and CDR2 FQDESV (reference sequence). Deletions cut 0 bases from V and 13 bases from J, with 15 bases between. The CDR3 runs 13 residues. The CDR3 DNA reads TGTGCCAGCAGCTTAGCCGGGAGAGGGGATGTTTTCTTT. This encodes CASSLAGRGDVFF.

CDR3 sequence: CASSSGGSWADTQYF. The CDR3, as DNA: TGTGCCAGCAGTTCAGGCGGGAGCTGGGCAGATACGCAGTATTTT. V is TRBV27 and J is TRBJ2-3, with 7 bases fitting TRBD2. Trimming removed 4 bases from V and 4 bases from J; junction bases left unmatched: 8. In germline, CDR1 is MNHEY, CDR2 SMNVEV (reference sequence). This CDR3 is 15 amino acids long.

This rearrangement joins TRBV12-3 or TRBV12-4 to TRBJ2-2; D ambiguous. V shed 1 base and J shed 4 bases, with 7 bases lying between them. CDR3 size: 14 residues. CDR3: CASSLDKITGELFF. CDR3 DNA: TGTGCCAGCAGTTTAGACAAAATCACCGGGGAGCTGTTTTTT.

This clonotype has ten or more counts. The J gene is TRBJ1-3, the V gene TRBV4-2; no firm D call. Between the trimmed V and J ends, which lost 0 bases and 2 bases, there was a span of 5 bases. This CDR3 is 14 amino acids long. Germline V lookup: CDR1 LGHNA, CDR2 YNFKEQ. The CDR3 nucleotides are TGTGCCAGCAGCCAAGATTTCCCTGGAAACACCATATATTTT. Residues: CASSQDFPGNTIYF.

V usage is TRBV6-1 and J usage is TRBJ2-7, with TRBD2 matching over 11 bases. V lost 7 bases and J lost 3; bases outside the gene matches: 20. This CDR3 comprises 19 residues. The germline CDR1 and CDR2 sequences are MNHNS and SASEGT. CDR3 in DNA: TGTGCCAGCAAACACTATGGGCTCGGGACTAGCGGAGCCTTCTACGAGCAGTACTTC. It is translated as CASKHYGLGTSGAFYEQYF.